This T cell receptor beta chain is from a study of blood T cells in healthy people across ages. Study-wide points: No one knew whether donors had CMV, which possibly confounded expanded clonotype changes.

Each donor had approximately 10 milliliters of peripheral blood drawn. A remark on this clonotype: Its antigen is not known.

A sample-barcoded 5' primer and a J-beta primer mix were used in a second PCR of roughly 7 to 12 cycles. Each cDNA molecule was tagged by a template-switch adaptor that had 12 random nucleotides. One entry per CDR3 protein results from TCRdb running MiXCR on the 5' RACE reads. The sample contains 700,000 to 800,000 distinct CDR3 sequences, approximately 39% of which appear only once. This CDR3 is built from 14 residues. V shed 4 bases and J 4 bases; nucleotides not matched to a gene: 4. This chain connects TRBV12-3 or TRBV12-4 to TRBJ2-5, with 9 bases that match TRBD1. Source material: blood. The sequence was collected from a woman aged 60 to 75 in good health. CDR3 nucleotides: TGTGCCAGCAGTTCCCTACAGGGGGCAGAGACCCAGTACTTC. As protein: CASSSLQGAETQYF.